A selection of T cell receptor beta chains follows, all from one sample in a study of T-cell memory formation after mild COVID-19. MiXCR was run by TCRdb on the 5' RACE reads, yielding one entry per CDR3 protein. The sample lists about 200,000 distinct CDR3 sequences, over 9.5% occurring once. The sample comprised PBMCs or a T cell subset sorted from them (not recorded which). These receptors came from a man between 18 and 35 years old who had mild COVID-19 (a few samples of this study predate the infection). Cell type and time point are not known. CDR3s include the opening cysteine and the closing phenylalanine or tryptophan. D genes are given only for firm matches. A clone size is listed for some rows: how often the clone was seen (once, few, many), or a class if it is expanded.

abundance	d_gene	v_gene	j_gene	CDR3nt	CDR3aa
many	.	TRBV4-3	TRBJ1-6	TGCGCCAGCAGCCAGCACCGTAACAGGGTTAATTCACCCCTCCACTTT	CASSQHRNRVNSPLHF
.	.	TRBV9	TRBJ2-3	TGTGCCAGCAGCGTAAGTGGGTCGGGCACAGATACGCAGTATTTT	CASSVSGSGTDTQYF
many	.	TRBV10-3	TRBJ2-2	TGTGCCATCAGTGGAGTCCGGGACCCTAAGATGGAGCTGTTTTTT	CAISGVRDPKMELFF
.	.	TRBV4-3	TRBJ1-2	TGCGCCAGCAGCCAAGGAGAGCAGGGCCATGGCGGCTACACCTTC	CASSQGEQGHGGYTF
.	TRBD1	TRBV2	TRBJ2-6	TGTGCCAGCAGTGAAAGGACAGGCGGCTCTGGGGCCAACGTCCTGACTTTC	CASSERTGGSGANVLTF
.	.	TRBV28	TRBJ1-4	TGTGCCAGCAGTTCGAGCGCGTGGGAAAAACTGTTTTTT	CASSSSAWEKLFF
few	.	TRBV4-2	TRBJ1-2	TGTGCCAGCAGCTCGGGACCCCAAGCGGGGGCCTATGGCTACACCTTC	CASSSGPQAGAYGYTF
many	.	TRBV20-1	TRBJ2-1	TGCAGTGCTAGAGTCTACGCCCAGGAACGCCACAATGAGCAGTTCTTC	CSARVYAQERHNEQFF
.	.	TRBV5-5	TRBJ1-2	TGTGCCAGCAGCTCCTGGGACCACCTAAAGACTAACTATGGCTACACCTTC	CASSSWDHLKTNYGYTF
many	.	TRBV10-3	TRBJ2-4	TGTGCCTCTAGGGACGGGGGCTCAGGGAACATTCAGTACTTC	CASRDGGSGNIQYF
few	.	TRBV29-1	TRBJ1-4	TGCAGCGTTATTCCGGGGGCATCTAATGAAAAACTGTTTTTT	CSVIPGASNEKLFF
.	.	TRBV18	TRBJ1-1	TGTGCCAGCTCACAAGAGCAGGGGCCGATAACTGAAGCTTTCTTT	CASSQEQGPITEAFF
few	TRBD2	TRBV7-2	TRBJ2-1	TGTGCCAGCAGCCGACCTTCTCTAGCGGGGGGCCACAATGAGCAGTTCTTC	CASSRPSLAGGHNEQFF
many	TRBD2	TRBV11-1	TRBJ2-1	TGTGCCAGCAGCTTTAGCGGGAGCTACAATGAGCAGTTCTTC	CASSFSGSYNEQFF
few	TRBD1	TRBV4-1	TRBJ1-2	TGCGCCAGCAGTCAACCGGGACAGACTAAGGGCTACACCTTC	CASSQPGQTKGYTF
.	.	TRBV7-2	TRBJ1-1	TGTGCCAGCGCAGGGGATCGGAACACTGAAGCTTTCTTT	CASAGDRNTEAFF
many	.	TRBV5-1	TRBJ2-1	TGCGCCAGCAGCTTGGACGGGTACAATGAGCAGTTCTTC	CASSLDGYNEQFF
many	.	TRBV7-2	TRBJ1-3	TGTGCCAGCAGCTTAGCAGGACCTCTAAACACCATATATTTT	CASSLAGPLNTIYF
few	.	TRBV20-1	TRBJ1-1	TGCAGTGCTAGAGATCCGGGGAAGGGTAGGACTGAAGCTTTCTTT	CSARDPGKGRTEAFF
.	.	TRBV6-5	TRBJ1-2	TGTGCCAGCAGCCGAGATAGGGGGGAAGGCTACACCTTC	CASSRDRGEGYTF
.	TRBD2	TRBV7-9	TRBJ2-3	TGTGCCAGCAGCTTAGGGTCAGCGGGGAGTCGCACAGATACGCAGTATTTT	CASSLGSAGSRTDTQYF
few	TRBD2	TRBV5-1	TRBJ2-5	TGCGCCAGCAGTAACTATGCGGGAGTCGAGACCCAGTACTTC	CASSNYAGVETQYF
few	.	TRBV20-1	TRBJ2-3	TGCAGTGCTACCGGGACCCCAGGGGATACGCAGTATTTT	CSATGTPGDTQYF
few	.	TRBV11-2	TRBJ2-5	TGTGCCAGCAGCTTCGATCAAGAGACCCAGTACTTC	CASSFDQETQYF
.	.	TRBV2	TRBJ2-5	TGTGCCAGCGGGGCCCGCAGGGGAGAGACCCAGTACTTC	CASGARRGETQYF
.	.	TRBV7-2	TRBJ1-6	TGTGCCAGCAGCCCAGGCCAAAGCGCTTCACCCCTCCACTTT	CASSPGQSASPLHF
few	TRBD1	TRBV10-1	TRBJ2-7	TGCGCCAGCAGTGCGGGACAGGGAAGAGACGAGCAGTACTTC	CASSAGQGRDEQYF
.	.	TRBV20-1	TRBJ1-5	TGCAGTGCTAGACCCCAGTCGGGGGGCTTAAATCAGCCCCAGCATTTT	CSARPQSGGLNQPQHF
.	.	TRBV12-3/TRBV12-4	TRBJ2-3	TGTGCCAGCAGTCGCCCCCAGGGTCAAGATACGCAGTATTTT	CASSRPQGQDTQYF
.	.	TRBV7-2	TRBJ2-5	TGTGCCAGTTGCCCCGGGGAAGGGGGGACCCAGTACTTC	CASCPGEGGTQYF
.	.	TRBV29-1	TRBJ2-5	TGCAGCGTTGAAGATAATACGGAGACCCAGTACTTC	CSVEDNTETQYF
few	TRBD2	TRBV4-3	TRBJ2-3	TGCGCCAGCAGCCAAGGATACCCCTCGGGGGGGAGCACAGATACGCAGTATTTT	CASSQGYPSGGSTDTQYF
.	.	TRBV15	TRBJ1-4	TGTGCCACCAGCGCCCCAGGGAGGGAAGAAGAAAAACTGTTTTTT	CATSAPGREEEKLFF
many	.	TRBV4-3	TRBJ1-5	TGCGCCAGCAGCCAAGATCCTAATCAGCCCCAGCATTTT	CASSQDPNQPQHF
.	.	TRBV4-2	TRBJ2-4	TGTGCCAGCAGCTTGGTAGGGGTTTCGGCCAAAAACATTCAGTACTTC	CASSLVGVSAKNIQYF
.	.	TRBV5-1	TRBJ1-5	TGCGCCAGCAGCTTGGAGGTTGGCAATCAGCCCCAGCATTTT	CASSLEVGNQPQHF
many	TRBD1	TRBV6-6	TRBJ1-5	TGTGCCAGCAAGTACAGGGGCGGACAGCCCCAGCATTTT	CASKYRGGQPQHF
.	.	TRBV7-2	TRBJ1-2	TGTGCCAGCAGCGAGGGACGAATGCGGTATGGCTACACCTTC	CASSEGRMRYGYTF
few	.	TRBV2	TRBJ2-3	TGTGCCAGCAGGCGACTCCCAGATACGCAGTATTTT	CASRRLPDTQYF
.	TRBD1	TRBV6-5	TRBJ1-2	TGTGCCAGCAGTACGGGACAGGGAAGCTATGGCTACACCTTC	CASSTGQGSYGYTF
few	.	TRBV6-2/TRBV6-3	TRBJ1-1	TGTGCCAGCAGTTCCGTTCTCCTCGGGGAAGCTTTCTTT	CASSSVLLGEAFF
few	TRBD1	TRBV4-3	TRBJ2-5	TGCGCCAGCAGCCAAGGAGACAGGGGGAGCGTGGAGACCCAGTACTTC	CASSQGDRGSVETQYF
many	TRBD2	TRBV7-9	TRBJ2-3	TGTGCCAGCAGCCCTGCGGGGAGGGGAGTCGATACGCAGTATTTT	CASSPAGRGVDTQYF
.	.	TRBV11-2	TRBJ1-3	TGTGCCAGCAGCCTACCGAGCTCTGGAAACACCATATATTTT	CASSLPSSGNTIYF
.	TRBD1	TRBV12-3/TRBV12-4	TRBJ1-1	TGTGCCAGCAGGGGACAGTTCATGAACACTGAAGCTTTCTTT	CASRGQFMNTEAFF
.	.	TRBV4-1	TRBJ2-2	TGCGCCAGCAGCCAACCCCGGCTTCGCACCGGGGAGCTGTTTTTT	CASSQPRLRTGELFF
few	TRBD1	TRBV14	TRBJ1-2	TGTGCCAGCAGCCAAGACCCGGGACAGGGGAGCTATGGCTACACCTTC	CASSQDPGQGSYGYTF
many	.	TRBV20-1	TRBJ2-3	TGCAGTGCTAGAGAATGGGCTACAGATACGCAGTATTTT	CSAREWATDTQYF
few	.	TRBV10-3	TRBJ2-3	TGTGCCATCAGTGAGTCGCAAGGGGGTACGCAGTATTTT	CAISESQGGTQYF
.	.	TRBV2	TRBJ2-5	TGTGCCAGCAACCGAGAGGGCGGAGAGACCCAGTACTTC	CASNREGGETQYF
.	.	TRBV9	TRBJ2-2	TGTGCCAGCAGCGTGCGTCAGGGTGATGCCGGGGAGCTGTTTTTT	CASSVRQGDAGELFF
few	.	TRBV6-5	TRBJ1-3	TGTGCCAGCAGTTACTCGACAGTATTAAACACCATATATTTT	CASSYSTVLNTIYF
few	.	TRBV28	TRBJ1-1	TGTGCCAGCACAACCGGGACCGGCTTTATGGGCACTGAAGCTTTCTTT	CASTTGTGFMGTEAFF
.	.	TRBV9	TRBJ2-1	TGTGCCAGCAGCCCCCCGGGGAGAAGGGGTGAGCAGTTCTTC	CASSPPGRRGEQFF
few	TRBD1	TRBV6-1	TRBJ1-6	TGTGCCAGCAGCACCGGGACAGGGGCTTCACCCCTCCACTTT	CASSTGTGASPLHF